A selection of T cell receptor beta chains follows, all from one sample in a study of T cell repertoires in ileal Crohn's disease. The protocol was immunoSEQ multiplex PCR, while the TCRdb copy is restricted to in-frame clones and leaves out a portion. The sample includes several thousand clones, over 75% of them seen just once. The sequencing input was ileal tissue. These receptors came from an adult with Crohn's disease. The CDR3 runs from the conserved cysteine through the conserved F or W.

v_gene	j_gene	len	CDR3aa
TRBV4-3	TRBJ2-7	15	CASSQELAKQYEQYF
TRBV25-1	TRBJ2-1	13	CASNPGSAHEQFF
TRBV27	TRBJ2-7	15	CASSPSGLAGGEQYF
TRBV7-2	TRBJ2-1	13	CASSLASLNEQFF
TRBV4-2	TRBJ1-2	16	CASSQEGTGGRYGYTF
TRBV5-1	TRBJ1-1	14	CASSPYRENTEAFF
TRBV4-3	TRBJ2-1	16	CASSQGTSGEIQGQFF
TRBV28	TRBJ1-2	16	CASSTLLQGRNYGYTF
TRBV29-1	TRBJ2-5	12	CSVGTAQETQYF
TRBV2	TRBJ2-3	11	CASSVRDTQYF
TRBV2	TRBJ2-7	9	CATKEEQYF
TRBV10-3	TRBJ1-2	12	CAITGTGDGYTF
TRBV30	TRBJ1-5	14	CAWKSHRSNQPQHF
TRBV25-1	TRBJ2-1	14	CASAGTGRGNEQFF
TRBV7-2	TRBJ2-1	18	CASSSPTSGRAGWNEQFF
TRBV5-1	TRBJ2-1	13	CASSLGEVDEQFF
TRBV6-5	TRBJ1-5	13	CASSYSEGQPQHF